A single sample is the source of the 29 T cell receptor beta chains below, sequenced in a study of blood T cell repertoires in COVID-19. The repertoire was sequenced with immunoSEQ multiplex PCR; TCRdb's copy has only in-frame clones and lacks some. This sample has around 94,000 clones, with about 85% found just once. The sample taken for sequencing was peripheral blood. These receptor sequences come from a woman in her forties or fifties with COVID-19, enrolled during active disease.

The chain has TRBV12-5 and TRBJ2-5, with TRBD2 matching over 12 bases. Germline lookup yields CDR1 LGHNT and CDR2 FRNRAP. The CDR3 consists of 16 residues. With 1 base clipped from V and 0 bases from J, the junction kept 0 bases outside the gene matches. The CDR3 region has the DNA TGTGCTAGTGGTTTGGGGACTAGCGGGGACCAAGAGACCCAGTACTTC. Translation: CASGLGTSGDQETQYF.

V is TRBV24-1 and J is TRBJ2-2; TRBD1 aligns across 12 bases. This CDR3 is built from 19 residues. V trimming: 4 bases; J trimming: 0 bases; junction bases outside the gene matches: 8. The germline CDR1 and CDR2 sequences are KGHDR and SFDVKD. CDR3 loop: CATSDPLGQGATNTGELFF. The CDR3 nucleotides read TGTGCCACCAGTGACCCCCTGGGACAGGGGGCTACGAACACCGGGGAGCTGTTTTTT.

The chain uses TRBV11-3 and TRBJ2-1, with TRBD1 matching over 8 bases. With V trimmed by 4 bases and J by 9 bases, 14 bases remained unmatched. Germline CDR1 reads SGHNT; CDR2 reads YENEEA. The CDR3 length is 16 residues. CDR3 in DNA: TGTGCCAGCAGCTCAAGAAGCGACAGGGGCCAGGGTGAGCAGTTCTTC. Translation: CASSSRSDRGQGEQFF.

Points on this clone: One end of the junction is discordant with germline, which a read error may explain. This same CDR3 is encoded by further DNA sequences in the sample. The V and J genes are TRBV5-1 and TRBJ1-2, with a possible D match to TRBD1 (6 bases). The CDR3 contains 13 residues. CDR1 SGHRS and CDR2 YFSETQ come from the germline V gene. The chain's CDR3 is CASSLDSNYGYTF. The CDR3 region has the DNA TGCGCCAGCAGTTTGGACAGTAACTATGGCTACACCTTC.

This chain uses TRBV3-1 (or the pseudogene TRBV3-2) with TRBJ2-5, with D maybe TRBD1 (5 bases). This CDR3 region has 14 residues. V was cut by 4 bases and J by 1 base, with 10 bases left in between. Germline V gives CDR1 LGHDT, CDR2 YNNKEL (reference sequence). In nucleotides, the CDR3 is TGTGCCAGCAGCCCGACCGACAGCCAAGAGACCCAGTACTTC. Protein sequence: CASSPTDSQETQYF.

This chain joins TRBV21-1 and TRBJ1-6. TRBV21-1 is shown as a pseudogene. The CDR3 contains 15 residues. The CDR3 DNA follows: TGTGCCAGCAGTTTTGCGGGCGTCTATAATTCACCCCTCCACTTT. It encodes CASSFAGVYNSPLHF.

The V and J genes are TRBV10-2 and TRBJ2-5, with D perhaps TRBD2 (7 bases). The CDR3 is 14 amino acids. The germline CDR1 and CDR2 sequences are WSHSY and SAAADI. The V end lost 4 bases, the J end lost 5 bases, and 14 bases lay between the germline ends. The CDR3 DNA sequence: TGCGCCAGCAGTGGGGGGCGGGGGTGGGAGACCCAGTACTTC. Translating it yields CASSGGRGWETQYF.

The V gene is TRBV19, the J gene TRBJ1-2; TRBD1 aligns across 7 bases. V shed 6 bases and J 1 base; nucleotides not matched to a gene: 5. The CDR3 extends over 14 amino acids. From germline, CDR1 is LNHDA and CDR2 SQIVND (reference sequence). The CDR3 nucleotides are TGTGCCAGTAGCCTGGACAGGAATAACTATGGCTACACCTTC. Residues: CASSLDRNNYGYTF.

The V call is TRBV6-5, the J call TRBJ1-6; 8 positions agree with TRBD1. The CDR3 spans 14 residues. The V gene's germline CDR1 is MNHEY and CDR2 SVGAGI. V lost 4 bases to trimming and J lost 8 bases; unmatched junction nucleotides: 4. The CDR3 sequence is CASSLDRAYSPLHF. The CDR3 nucleotides are TGTGCCAGCAGTTTGGACAGGGCCTATTCACCCCTCCACTTT.

The rearrangement links TRBV4-2 to TRBJ2-7; D is perhaps TRBD2 (6 bases). Trimming left V 0 bases short and J 1 base short, with 10 bases between. Germline V lookup: CDR1 LGHNA, CDR2 YNFKEQ. The CDR3 extends over 15 amino acids. CDR3 region: CASSQEIGGSYEQYF. The CDR3 DNA follows: TGTGCCAGCAGCCAAGAGATCGGGGGATCCTACGAGCAGTACTTC.

V is TRBV3-1 (or the pseudogene TRBV3-2) and J is TRBJ2-3, with TRBD2 as a possible D gene (6 bases). Germline CDR1 LGHDT, CDR2 YNNKEL (reference sequence). The CDR3 runs 16 residues. The V end lost 2 bases, the J end lost 1 base, and 13 bases lay between the germline ends. In nucleotides, the CDR3 is TGTGCCAGCAGCCAAACCGGGAGTTTGGGCACAGATACGCAGTATTTT. It specifies CASSQTGSLGTDTQYF.

The chain is built from TRBV23-1 and TRBJ2-1; 8 bases line up with TRBD1. TRBV23-1 carries the ORF label, with uncertain function. Trimming removed 4 bases from V and 6 bases from J; junction bases left unmatched: 2. The CDR3 is made up of 13 amino acids. The CDR3, as DNA: TGCGCCAGCAGTCTGGACAGGGTCAATGAGCAGTTCTTC. Residues: CASSLDRVNEQFF.

The chain carries TRBV3-1 (or the pseudogene TRBV3-2) and TRBJ1-3; 10 bases match TRBD1. The CDR3 contains 15 residues. V dropped 4 bases and J dropped 5; count of bases not matched to a gene: 5. CDR1 is LGHDT, CDR2 YNNKEL, per germline (reference sequence). The CDR3 region is CASSPADRGRNTIYF. The DNA of the CDR3 is TGTGCCAGCAGCCCCGCGGACAGGGGGAGAAACACCATATATTTT.

V is TRBV5-1 and J is TRBJ2-5; 8 bases map to TRBD1. CDR1 is SGHRS, CDR2 YFSETQ, per germline. The CDR3 consists of 15 residues. V lost 1 base to trimming and J lost 0 bases; unmatched junction nucleotides: 2. CDR3 region: CASSLLGQDQETQYF. DNA of the CDR3: TGCGCCAGCAGCTTGTTGGGACAGGACCAAGAGACCCAGTACTTC.

The chain employs TRBV6-5 and TRBJ1-6, with 10 positions matching TRBD1. Per the germline V gene, CDR1 is MNHEY and CDR2 is SVGAGI. The J segment lost 12 bases and the V segment lost 5 bases, leaving 10 bases of the junction unmatched. The CDR3 length is 15 residues. CDR3 in amino acids: CASSSDRGPSRPLHF. The CDR3 DNA sequence: TGTGCCAGCAGTAGCGACAGGGGGCCCTCCCGACCCCTCCACTTT.

The rearrangement joins TRBV7-2 to TRBJ2-3, with a tentative D call TRBD2 (6 bases). The CDR3 extends over 14 amino acids. The germline V gene encodes CDR1 SGHTA and CDR2 FQGNSA. V lost 0 bases and J lost 5, with 9 bases in between. The CDR3: CASSLAYGGDTQYF. The CDR3 coding sequence is TGTGCCAGCAGCTTAGCTTACGGGGGAGATACGCAGTATTTT.

The chain joins TRBV28 to TRBJ1-5, with D perhaps matching TRBD1 (5 bases). The germline CDR1 and CDR2 sequences are MDHEN and SYDVKM. Deletions cut 7 bases from V and 8 bases from J, with 12 bases between. This CDR3 spans 12 amino acids. The CDR3 is CASTGGIEPQHF. CDR3 bases: TGTGCCAGCACGGGGGGAATAGAGCCCCAGCATTTT. Variable domain in full (rest from reference TRBV28 and TRBJ1-5): DVKVTQSSRYLVKRTGEKVFLECVQDMDHENMFWYRQDPGLGLRLIYFSYDVKMKEKGDIPEGYSVSREKKERFSLILESASTNQTSMYLCASTGGIEPQHFGDGTRLSIL.

This chain uses TRBV4-3 with TRBJ2-1; D might be TRBD1 (6 bases). Trimming took 0 bases from V and 1 from J, leaving 10 bases between them. The CDR3 contains 16 residues. Germline V gene lookup returns CDR1 LGHNA and CDR2 YSLEER. In nucleotides, the CDR3 is TGCGCCAGCAGCCAAGATTGGGGGCTGTCCTACAATGAGCAGTTCTTC. Its protein is CASSQDWGLSYNEQFF.

V usage is TRBV23-1 and J usage is TRBJ2-6, with D possibly being TRBD1 (5 bases). TRBV23-1 is labeled an ORF, and its function is uncertain. The V gene lost 0 bases and the J gene lost 0 bases, with 24 bases spanning the gap. The CDR3 is made up of 22 amino acids. The DNA of the CDR3 is TGCGCCAGCAGTCAATCGTACTCAGGGCCAAATCCCAAATGCTCTGGGGCCAACGTCCTGACTTTC. Translated, it gives CASSQSYSGPNPKCSGANVLTF.

The chain has TRBV20-1 and TRBJ1-2, with 7 bases aligning to TRBD1. The CDR3 is 10 residues long. Germline V CDR1 and CDR2: DFQATT, SNEGSKA (reference sequence). J lost 14 bases, V lost 6 bases, and 9 bases had no gene match. CDR3 DNA: TGCAGTGCACATGACAGGGTTTGGACCTTC. Its translation is CSAHDRVWTF.

The chain employs TRBV19 and TRBJ2-5; 14 bases agree with TRBD2. CDR1 is LNHDA and CDR2 is SQIVND in the germline V gene (reference sequence). The CDR3 sequence is 16 residues long. J was trimmed by 5 bases and V by 4 bases; bases with no gene match: 6. CDR3 coding DNA: TGTGCCAGTAGTACTGGACTAGCGGGGGGATACGAGACCCAGTACTTC. Protein sequence: CASSTGLAGGYETQYF.

This clone was counted a few times. The chain joins TRBV7-6 to TRBJ2-3; D possibly corresponds to TRBD2 (6 bases). CDR1 SGHVS and CDR2 FNYEAQ come from the germline V gene. Deletions cut 5 bases from V and 0 bases from J, with 12 bases between. The CDR3 loop spans 15 amino acids. The CDR3 sequence is CASSTPGTSTDTQYF. The CDR3 DNA reads TGTGCCAGCAGCACGCCCGGGACTAGCACAGATACGCAGTATTTT.

The gene calls are TRBV4-2 and TRBJ1-6; TRBD1 is a possible D gene (6 bases). This CDR3 spans 15 amino acids. V shed 0 bases and J shed 14 bases, with 17 bases lying between them. Germline CDR1 reads LGHNA; CDR2 reads YNFKEQ. The CDR3 protein is CASSQDLGQGRTLHF. The CDR3 nucleotides are TGTGCCAGCAGCCAAGATCTTGGGCAGGGGAGAACCCTCCACTTT.

The V gene is TRBV27, the J gene TRBJ2-7; 9 positions agree with TRBD1. This CDR3 is 22 amino acids long. Per the germline V gene, CDR1 is MNHEY and CDR2 is SMNVEV (reference sequence). V lost 3 bases to trimming and J lost 2 bases; unmatched junction nucleotides: 26. The CDR3 DNA sequence: TGTGCCAGCAGTTTGGGGGACAGGGCTCGAAAATTGCTATCTTCTACTACCTACGAGCAGTACTTC. Its translation is CASSLGDRARKLLSSTTYEQYF.

The chain carries TRBV6-5 and TRBJ1-3, with D hard to call. Germline loops: CDR1 MNHEY, CDR2 SVGAGI. V lost 6 bases to trimming and J lost 3 bases, with 15 bases between them. This CDR3 spans 15 amino acids. CDR3 amino acids: CASRPTLTFGNTIYF. Here the CDR3 DNA reads TGTGCCAGCAGACCGACTCTTACCTTTGGAAACACCATATATTTT.

The chain joins TRBV6-5 to TRBJ2-5, with a weak D call TRBD2 (6 bases). V lost 5 bases to trimming and J lost 3 bases, with 16 bases between them. This CDR3 is 15 amino acids long. Germline CDR1 and CDR2: MNHEY and SVGAGI. CDR3 amino acids: CASSRLGTPEETQYF. The CDR3 DNA reads as TGTGCCAGCAGTCGACTCGGGACTCCTGAAGAGACCCAGTACTTC.

V and J are TRBV3-1 (or the pseudogene TRBV3-2) and TRBJ2-7, with a tentative D call TRBD1 (5 bases). Germline V gives CDR1 LGHDT, CDR2 YNNKEL (reference sequence). V gave up 5 bases and J gave up 3 bases, with 11 bases separating them. The CDR3 sequence is 13 residues long. CDR3 sequence reads: CASSVGHRYEQYF. CDR3 nucleotides: TGTGCCAGCAGCGTGGGGCACCGCTACGAGCAGTACTTC.

CDR3 in amino acids: CASSLATVGEQYF. CDR3 bases: TGTGCCAGCAGCTTGGCGACAGTCGGGGAGCAGTACTTC. This rearrangement joins TRBV5-4 to TRBJ2-7; a possible D gene is TRBD1 (5 bases). Trimming cost V 0 bases and J 7 bases, with 11 bases left between them. Germline V lookup: CDR1 SGHNT, CDR2 YYREEE (reference sequence). This CDR3 region has 13 residues.

The chain carries TRBV29-1 and TRBJ2-7; 7 bases are a match to TRBD1. J lost 2 bases, V lost 1 base, and 2 bases had no gene match. Germline assignment: CDR1 SQVTM and CDR2 ANQGSEA. This CDR3 contains 13 residues. The CDR3 nucleotides are TGCAGCGTTGAAGCCGGGACAGCCTACGAGCAGTACTTC. Its translation is CSVEAGTAYEQYF.